The clone carrying this T cell receptor (beta chain) was seen only a few times. As yet, its antigen is unknown. The source of the sample is a study of shared clonotypes between healthy human individuals. In the study overall: Researchers assigned three CD4 naive, three CD4 memory, two CD8 naive and one CD8 memory plate to each donor.

Study-wide results and caveats: Rarefaction gave evidence that sorted-subset sequencing remained incomplete despite large depth. Several donors showed sharing of about 4.7% of naive CD4 clonotypes. The low donor count limited represented genetic and exposure-history diversity.

V was clipped by 0 bases and J by 5 bases, with 14 bases between them. Germline values: CDR1 SGDLS, CDR2 YYNGEE. This CDR3 has 16 amino acids. Produced via immunoSEQ multiplex PCR; TCRdb's table is partial and in-frame only. The sample lists about 1 million clones; roughly 80% were seen once. The sequenced material came from memory CD4+ T cells sorted from blood. Subset noted: CD45RA-negative fraction. This TCR came from a man between 18 and 29 years old in good health. The V gene is TRBV9, the J gene TRBJ2-2; D call uncertain. In nucleotides, the CDR3 is TGTGCCAGCAGCGTAGTGCTCTCTTCGAGGACCGGGGAGCTGTTTTTT. It encodes CASSVVLSSRTGELFF.